The 13 T cell receptor beta chains below come from one sample, sequenced in a study of spatial heterogeneity in lung cancer. TCRdb processed the 5' RACE reads anew with MiXCR; each CDR3 protein has one entry. The repertoire includes around 26,000 distinct CDR3 sequences, around 8.5% of them detected once, and roughly 7.4% sits in the top ten. Time point defined: sample taken at primary tumor resection. Study results and caveats: Tumoral mutation counts were tracked by counts of expanded intratumoral alpha and beta TCRs.

Their recognized antigens are unknown. This specimen was lung tumor tissue, taken at surgery. These receptors were collected from a male donor with early-stage non-small cell lung cancer.

This chain joins TRBV6-2 or TRBV6-3 and TRBJ2-2; 11 bases line up with TRBD2. The CDR3 consists of 17 residues. CDR1 and CDR2 from the germline V gene are MNHEY and SVGEGT. With V trimmed by 1 base and J by 3 bases, 4 bases remained unmatched. The CDR3 nucleotides read TGTGCCAGCAGTTACTTAGCGGGAGGGCCCGACACCGGGGAGCTGTTTTTT. The encoded protein is CASSYLAGGPDTGELFF.

This clonotype was seen a handful of times. The gene calls are TRBV28 and TRBJ1-2, with D perhaps matching TRBD1 (5 bases). V dropped 6 bases and J dropped 7 bases, with 12 bases sitting between them. The CDR3 covers 12 residues. Germline CDR1 is MDHEN and CDR2 is SYDVKM. As DNA, the CDR3 is TGTGCCAGCAGGGGGGGTCTTGTTGGCTACACCTTC. It yields the protein CASRGGLVGYTF.

Only a few counts were recorded for this clonotype. The CDR3 here is CASSRGTSGESSYEQYF. The CDR3 DNA sequence: TGTGCCAGCTCACGTGGGACTAGCGGGGAGAGCTCCTACGAGCAGTACTTC. J is TRBJ2-7 and V is TRBV18, with 13 bases identical to TRBD2. CDR3 length: 17 residues. J gave up 0 bases and V 4 bases, and 6 bases lay outside the gene matches. The V gene's germline CDR1 is KGHSH and CDR2 LQKENI.

V and J are TRBV11-3 and TRBJ2-1; unclear D gene. The CDR3 loop spans 13 amino acids. The germline gives CDR1 SGHNT, CDR2 YENEEA. The V and J ends lost 0 bases and 4 bases respectively, with 4 bases between them. In DNA, the CDR3 is TGTGCCAGCAGCTTAGATGCGTACAATGAGCAGTTCTTC. Protein product: CASSLDAYNEQFF.

V is TRBV11-3 and J is TRBJ2-1, with 9 nucleotides matching TRBD2. V lost 0 bases to trimming and J lost 9 bases; unmatched junction nucleotides: 6. Germline assignment: CDR1 SGHNT and CDR2 YENEEA. There are 15 residues in the CDR3. As DNA, the CDR3 is TGTGCCAGCAGCTTAGATGGGACTAGCTTGGGTGAGCAGTTCTTC. It yields the protein CASSLDGTSLGEQFF.

Ten or more counts support this clonotype. The chain links TRBV18 to TRBJ1-2; D is unclear. Trimming removed 3 bases from V and 1 base from J, with 12 bases in between. The CDR3 runs 15 residues. Germline V CDR1 and CDR2: KGHSH, LQKENI. As DNA, the CDR3 is TGTGCCAGCTCACCTGTGGACCAGCTTAACTATGGCTACACCTTC. Protein: CASSPVDQLNYGYTF.

This chain links TRBV20-1 with TRBJ2-7; possible D gene TRBD2, 6 bases. Trimming took 1 base from V and 5 from J, leaving 6 bases between them. The germline V gene encodes CDR1 DFQATT and CDR2 SNEGSKA (reference sequence). This CDR3 comprises 11 residues. CDR3 bases: TGCAGTGCTAGAGGGAGGGACGAGCAGTACTTC. Translation gives CSARGRDEQYF.

The chain links TRBV25-1 to TRBJ2-4, with D unclear. The CDR3 has 18 amino acids. The ends were cut back, 6 bases at V and 6 bases at J, with 27 bases in the middle. The germline gives CDR1 MGHDK, CDR2 SYGVNS. CDR3 residues: CASRDPFCRAGVGNIQYF. CDR3 coding DNA: TGTGCCAGCAGGGATCCTTTTTGTCGGGCCGGCGTAGGAAACATTCAGTACTTC.

In this sample, this clonotype turned up many times. The chain employs TRBV27 and TRBJ2-7; D remains ambiguous. The ends were cut back, 6 bases at V and 5 bases at J, with 8 bases in the middle. CDR1 and CDR2 from the germline V gene are MNHEY and SMNVEV (reference sequence). This CDR3 spans 11 amino acids. CDR3 DNA: TGTGCCAGCAGGGGGTGGGACGAGCAGTACTTC. It is translated as CASRGWDEQYF.

This clonotype was counted between two and nine times. V gene TRBV29-1 combines with J gene TRBJ2-3, with 7 positions matching TRBD2. The CDR3 runs 15 residues. The V and J ends lost 4 bases and 6 bases, in that order; junction bases with no gene match: 13. Per germline, CDR1 SQVTM and CDR2 ANQGSEA. Here the CDR3 DNA reads TGCAGCGTTGGGTCGCGGGAGAGGGTTGATGATACGCAGTATTTT. Translating it yields CSVGSRERVDDTQYF.

This clonotype showed up just a few times. J is TRBJ2-5 and V is TRBV20-1; 8 positions agree with TRBD1. The V and J ends lost 6 bases and 5 bases, in that order; junction bases with no gene match: 8. The germline V gene encodes CDR1 DFQATT and CDR2 SNEGSKA (reference sequence). This CDR3 region has 13 residues. CDR3 sequence (DNA): TGCAGTGCCAGACAGGGGTCCCTCGAGACCCAGTACTTC. It encodes CSARQGSLETQYF.

This clonotype is deemed medium-sized (0.01 to 0.1%). This sequence joins TRBV28 and TRBJ2-5; TRBD1 or TRBD2 may be the D gene (6 bases each). The germline V gene encodes CDR1 MDHEN and CDR2 SYDVKM. This CDR3 is built from 14 residues. Trimming pared 8 bases from V and 3 bases from J, leaving 16 bases between. The CDR3 DNA reads as TGTGCCAGCGGGTCGGGGGCGGTGGAAGAGACCCAGTACTTC. Its protein is CASGSGAVEETQYF.

This clonotype was detected many times. The CDR3, as DNA: TGCGCCAGCAGCCATTTCCAGGGGGGCAAAAACATTCAGTACTTC. It translates to CASSHFQGGKNIQYF. The V and J genes are TRBV4-3 and TRBJ2-4, with D tentatively TRBD1 (7 bases). Germline V gives CDR1 LGHNA, CDR2 YSLEER. This CDR3 spans 15 amino acids. Trimming removed 3 bases from V and 3 bases from J, with 12 bases in between.